These T cell receptor beta chains were read from a single sample in a study of blood T cell repertoires in COVID-19. The table came from immunoSEQ multiplex PCR; TCRdb's copy has only in-frame clones and leaves some out. The data show hundreds of thousands of clones, with more than 70% seen just once and about 12% held by the top ten. Sequenced sample: peripheral blood. These receptors all come from a woman in her 50s with COVID-19, enrolled during active disease. The CDR3 runs from the conserved cysteine through the conserved F or W. A D gene is named only where the DNA matches it firmly. Expanded clones get a size class; other rows say once, few or many, or leave the size out.

d_call	v_call	cdr3_length	clone_size	j_call	cdr3_nt	cdr3_aa
-	TRBV4-1	12	-	TRBJ2-3	TGCGCCAGCAGCCAGGAGGACCTTACGCAGTATTTT	CASSQEDLTQYF
-	TRBV30	13	-	TRBJ2-3	TGTGCCTTAAGAGATGGCGGGGTGGATACGCAGTATTTT	CALRDGGVDTQYF
TRBD1	TRBV5-1	15	-	TRBJ1-4	TGCGCCAGCAGCTTGCAAGGGACAGGGAATGAAAAACTGTTTTTT	CASSLQGTGNEKLFF
-	TRBV29-1	12	once	TRBJ2-3	TGCAGCGTTGAAAGGGGGATAGATACGCAGTATTTT	CSVERGIDTQYF
TRBD1	TRBV5-8	16	-	TRBJ2-7	TGTGCCAGCAGCTTGGCGTCCGGGACAGGGTTTTACGAGCAGTACTTC	CASSLASGTGFYEQYF
-	TRBV30	12	few	TRBJ1-5	TGTGCCTGGAGTCCCTCCAATCAGCCCCAGCATTTT	CAWSPSNQPQHF
-	TRBV5-1	16	-	TRBJ1-1	TGCGCCAGCAGCTTATCTCCCCGAGGGCAGAACACTGAAGCTTTCTTT	CASSLSPRGQNTEAFF
-	TRBV6-1	12	-	TRBJ2-5	TGTGCCAGCAGTGAAACAGGGGAGACCCAGTACTTC	CASSETGETQYF
-	TRBV9	14	-	TRBJ1-5	TGTGCCAGCAGCGTAGCAGCAGGGGACCAGCCCCAGCATTTT	CASSVAAGDQPQHF
-	TRBV20-1	15	once	TRBJ1-5	TGCAGTGCTAGTTTAAACGGGTATAGCAATCAGCCCCAGCATTTT	CSASLNGYSNQPQHF
-	TRBV3-1/TRBV3-2	11	-	TRBJ2-7	TGTGCCAGCAGCCCCGGAGACGAGCAGTACTTC	CASSPGDEQYF
TRBD1	TRBV19	14	few	TRBJ1-2	TGTGCCAGCTGCTGCAGGGGGCTGAGCGGTGGCTACACCTTC	CASCCRGLSGGYTF